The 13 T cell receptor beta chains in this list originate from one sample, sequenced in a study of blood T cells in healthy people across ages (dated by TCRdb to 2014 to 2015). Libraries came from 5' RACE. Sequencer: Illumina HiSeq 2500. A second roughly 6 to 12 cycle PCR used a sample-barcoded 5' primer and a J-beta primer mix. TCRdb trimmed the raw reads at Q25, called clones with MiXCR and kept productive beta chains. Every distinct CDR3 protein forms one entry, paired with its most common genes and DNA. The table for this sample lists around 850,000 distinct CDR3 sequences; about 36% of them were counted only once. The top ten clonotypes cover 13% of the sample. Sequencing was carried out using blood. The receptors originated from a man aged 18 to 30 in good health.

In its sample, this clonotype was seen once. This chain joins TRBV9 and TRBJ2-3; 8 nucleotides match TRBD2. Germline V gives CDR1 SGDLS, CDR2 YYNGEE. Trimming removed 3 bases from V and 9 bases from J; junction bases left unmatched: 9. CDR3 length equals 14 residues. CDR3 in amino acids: CASSESGRIGTQYF. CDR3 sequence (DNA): TGTGCCAGCAGCGAAAGCGGGAGAATTGGCACGCAGTATTTT.

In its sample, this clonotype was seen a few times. CDR3 amino acids: CASTNTGGGLGTEAFF. The CDR3 nucleotides are TGTGCCAGTACTAACACAGGGGGCGGTTTGGGCACTGAAGCTTTCTTT. The chain is built from TRBV19 and TRBJ1-1; TRBD1 aligns across 9 bases. Germline CDR1 is LNHDA and CDR2 is SQIVND (reference sequence). Trimming at V came to 7 bases and at J to 4 bases, leaving 13 bases not matched to a gene. The CDR3 totals 16 residues.

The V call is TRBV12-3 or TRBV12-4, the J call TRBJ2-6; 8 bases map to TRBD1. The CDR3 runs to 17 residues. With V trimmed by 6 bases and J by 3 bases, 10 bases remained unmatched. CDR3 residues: CASRRGRGLDGANVLTF. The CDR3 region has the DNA TGTGCCAGCAGGCGTGGCAGGGGGCTGGATGGGGCCAACGTCCTGACTTTC.

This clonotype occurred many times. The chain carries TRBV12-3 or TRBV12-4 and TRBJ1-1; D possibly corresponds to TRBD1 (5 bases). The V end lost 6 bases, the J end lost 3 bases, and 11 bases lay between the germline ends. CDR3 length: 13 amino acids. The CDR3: CASSDSGDTEAFF. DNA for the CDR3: TGTGCCAGCAGCGACAGCGGGGACACTGAAGCTTTCTTT.

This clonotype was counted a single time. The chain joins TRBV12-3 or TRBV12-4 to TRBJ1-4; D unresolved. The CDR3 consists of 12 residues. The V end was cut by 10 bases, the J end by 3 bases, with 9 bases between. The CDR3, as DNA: TGTGCCACCCTCGTAGCTAATGAAAAACTGTTTTTT. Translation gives CATLVANEKLFF.

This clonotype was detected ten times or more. CDR3 loop: CASRPSGGSYNEQFF. The CDR3 nucleotides read TGTGCCAGCAGACCTAGCGGGGGCTCCTACAATGAGCAGTTCTTC. The V gene is TRBV11-2, the J gene TRBJ2-1, with 10 bases lining up with TRBD2. V lost 6 bases and J lost 0; bases outside the gene matches: 2. CDR3 length: 15 residues. The V gene's germline CDR1 is SGHAT and CDR2 FQNNGV.

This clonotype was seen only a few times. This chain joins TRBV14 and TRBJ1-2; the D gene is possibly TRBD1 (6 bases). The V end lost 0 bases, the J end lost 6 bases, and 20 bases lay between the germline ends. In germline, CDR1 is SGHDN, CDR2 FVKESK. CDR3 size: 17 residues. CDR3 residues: CASSQDRGTGASHGYTF. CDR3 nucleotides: TGTGCCAGCAGCCAAGACAGGGGAACGGGAGCGTCGCATGGCTACACCTTC.

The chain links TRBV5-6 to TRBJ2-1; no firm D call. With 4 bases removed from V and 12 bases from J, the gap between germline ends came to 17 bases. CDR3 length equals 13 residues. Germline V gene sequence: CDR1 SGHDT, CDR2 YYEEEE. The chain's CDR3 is CASSSLQHLGQFF. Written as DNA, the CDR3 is TGTGCCAGCAGCAGTCTACAGCACCTTGGGCAGTTCTTC.

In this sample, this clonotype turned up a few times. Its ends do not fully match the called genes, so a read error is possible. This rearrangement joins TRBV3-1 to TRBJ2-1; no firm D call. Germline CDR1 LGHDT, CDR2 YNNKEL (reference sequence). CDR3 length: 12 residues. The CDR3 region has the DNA TGTGCCGGCAGCCATCCAAACAATGAGCAGTTCTTC. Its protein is CAGSHPNNEQFF.

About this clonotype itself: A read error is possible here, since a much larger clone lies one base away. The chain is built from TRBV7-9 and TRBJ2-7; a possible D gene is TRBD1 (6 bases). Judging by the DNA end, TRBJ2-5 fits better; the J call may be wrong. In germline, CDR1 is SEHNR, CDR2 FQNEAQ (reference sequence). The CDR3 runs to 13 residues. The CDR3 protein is CASSAGVAGTQYF. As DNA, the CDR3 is TGTGCCAGCAGCGCAGGGGTCGCGGGGACCCAGTACTTC.

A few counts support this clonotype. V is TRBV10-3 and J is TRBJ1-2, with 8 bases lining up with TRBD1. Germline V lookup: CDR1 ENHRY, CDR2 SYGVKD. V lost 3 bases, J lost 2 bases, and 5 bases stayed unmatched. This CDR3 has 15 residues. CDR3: CAISELWDRNYGYTF. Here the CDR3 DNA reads TGTGCCATCAGTGAATTGTGGGACAGGAACTATGGCTACACCTTC.

CDR3 in amino acids: CASSLESSGGETQYF. CDR3 coding DNA: TGTGCCAGCAGCTTAGAATCTAGCGGGGGAGAGACCCAGTACTTC. The V call is TRBV13, the J call TRBJ2-5, with 10 bases fitting TRBD2. Per the germline V gene, CDR1 is PRHDT and CDR2 is FYEKMQ (reference sequence). The CDR3 extends over 15 amino acids. Trimming removed 1 base from V and 4 bases from J; junction bases left unmatched: 3.

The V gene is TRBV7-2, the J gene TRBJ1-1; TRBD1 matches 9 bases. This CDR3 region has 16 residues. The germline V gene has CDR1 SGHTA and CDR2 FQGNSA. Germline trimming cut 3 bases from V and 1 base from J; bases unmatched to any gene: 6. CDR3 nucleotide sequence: TGTGCCAGCAGCTTCGGGACAGGGAGGAGGAACACTGAAGCTTTCTTT. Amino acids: CASSFGTGRRNTEAFF.